What follows describes a single TCR beta chain. Its antigen is undetermined. The CDR3 has 13 residues. CDR1 MDHEN and CDR2 SYDVKM come from the germline V gene. The entry originates in a study of regulatory T cells. Findings of the study overall: Shannon entropy was nonsignificantly lower in patient CD8+ T cells than control CD8+ cells.

The primer mix had 52 TRBV and 13 TRBJ primers. The protocol was immunoSEQ multiplex PCR, while the TCRdb copy is restricted to in-frame clones and leaves out a portion. Found here are tens of thousands of clones, over 85% of them singletons; the top ten hold 3% to 4%. Two CD3G-deficient patients had more severe autoimmunity; all had some. Patients, 2 to 39 years old, had expanded memory T-cell proportions. Sequenced material: CD8+ T cells sorted from blood. This rearrangement joins TRBV28 to TRBJ2-5; 7 nucleotides match TRBD1. The DNA end favors TRBJ2-7, so the J call may be wrong. This clonotype was sampled from a child aged 2 to 10 with CD3G deficiency. CDR3 coding DNA: TGTGCCAGCAGTTTGGGACAGACCTACGAGCAGTACTTC. Encoded protein: CASSLGQTYEQYF.